This is a list of T cell receptor beta chains from one sample in a study of shared clonotypes between healthy human individuals. Libraries were prepared by immunoSEQ multiplex PCR; TCRdb keeps only in-frame clonotypes and omits some of them. Here the sample spans approximately 650,000 clones, roughly 96% being singletons. Sequences were obtained from naive CD8+ T cells sorted from blood. The receptors were gathered from a woman in her 30s in good health. Each CDR3 is given with its conserved first and last residue. The D gene is left open where the match is weak. Clone size is stated in some rows and not others, as once, few, many or a class when expanded.

abundance: .
v_gene: TRBV19
j_gene: TRBJ1-1
d_gene: .
CDR3aa: CASSPGRKIMNTEAFF
CDR3nt: TGTGCCAGTAGTCCGGGACGTAAAATCATGAACACTGAAGCTTTCTTT

abundance: .
v_gene: TRBV2
j_gene: TRBJ1-1
d_gene: TRBD1
CDR3aa: CASSLFLRGRAKVMNTEAFF
CDR3nt: TGTGCCAGCTCGTTATTCCTCAGGGGGCGAGCAAAAGTTATGAACACTGAAGCTTTCTTT

abundance: .
v_gene: TRBV27
j_gene: TRBJ2-7
d_gene: .
CDR3aa: CASSELTGRYEQYF
CDR3nt: TGTGCCAGCAGTGAGTTGACAGGGAGGTACGAGCAGTACTTC

abundance: .
v_gene: TRBV6-5
j_gene: TRBJ2-7
d_gene: TRBD2
CDR3aa: CASSTSSGVRYEQYF
CDR3nt: TGTGCCAGCAGCACCTCTAGCGGGGTCCGCTACGAGCAGTACTTC

abundance: .
v_gene: TRBV28
j_gene: TRBJ1-5
d_gene: .
CDR3aa: CASNRVGIRPQHF
CDR3nt: TGTGCCAGCAACAGGGTCGGAATCCGGCCCCAGCATTTT

abundance: .
v_gene: TRBV27
j_gene: TRBJ1-2
d_gene: .
CDR3aa: CASSSPGHNYGYTF
CDR3nt: TGTGCCAGCAGTTCTCCGGGACATAACTATGGCTACACCTTC

abundance: .
v_gene: TRBV29-1
j_gene: TRBJ2-1
d_gene: TRBD1
CDR3aa: CSVVWTGDGEQFF
CDR3nt: TGCAGCGTTGTATGGACAGGGGATGGGGAGCAGTTCTTC

abundance: .
v_gene: TRBV5-5
j_gene: TRBJ2-7
d_gene: .
CDR3aa: CASSLDLYEQYF
CDR3nt: TGTGCCAGCAGCTTGGATCTCTACGAGCAGTACTTC

abundance: .
v_gene: TRBV2
j_gene: TRBJ2-1
d_gene: TRBD2
CDR3aa: CASRGLAEDSYNEQFF
CDR3nt: TGTGCCAGCAGGGGACTAGCGGAGGACTCCTACAATGAGCAGTTCTTC

abundance: .
v_gene: TRBV10-3
j_gene: TRBJ1-5
d_gene: .
CDR3aa: CAISPGQYSNQPQHF
CDR3nt: TGTGCCATCAGCCCGGGACAATATAGCAATCAGCCCCAGCATTTT

abundance: .
v_gene: TRBV6-1
j_gene: TRBJ1-5
d_gene: TRBD1
CDR3aa: CASSENAGGWGNQPQHF
CDR3nt: TGTGCCAGCAGTGAAAACGCAGGGGGGTGGGGTAATCAGCCCCAGCATTTT

abundance: .
v_gene: TRBV28
j_gene: TRBJ2-1
d_gene: TRBD2
CDR3aa: CASSPDILGLASYNEQFF
CDR3nt: TGTGCCAGCAGTCCCGATATCCTGGGACTAGCGAGCTACAATGAGCAGTTCTTC

abundance: .
v_gene: TRBV7-9
j_gene: TRBJ2-3
d_gene: .
CDR3aa: CASSLGAAAVNTDTQYF
CDR3nt: TGTGCCAGCAGCTTAGGGGCGGCGGCGGTTAACACAGATACGCAGTATTTT

abundance: .
v_gene: TRBV27
j_gene: TRBJ2-3
d_gene: .
CDR3aa: CASSLGSGPGTQYF
CDR3nt: TGTGCCAGCAGTTTAGGTAGCGGCCCCGGTACGCAGTATTTT

abundance: .
v_gene: TRBV13
j_gene: TRBJ1-2
d_gene: TRBD1
CDR3aa: CASSLDAGGSHYGYTF
CDR3nt: TGTGCCAGCAGCTTAGACGCAGGGGGCTCCCACTATGGCTACACCTTC

abundance: .
v_gene: TRBV13
j_gene: TRBJ2-1
d_gene: .
CDR3aa: CASSPGTNYNEQFF
CDR3nt: TGTGCCAGCAGCCCAGGCACTAACTACAATGAGCAGTTCTTC

abundance: .
v_gene: TRBV6-5
j_gene: TRBJ2-7
d_gene: .
CDR3aa: CAAGEAYEQYF
CDR3nt: TGTGCCGCCGGGGAAGCCTACGAGCAGTACTTC

abundance: .
v_gene: TRBV27
j_gene: TRBJ1-2
d_gene: .
CDR3aa: CASSFYGSNYGYTF
CDR3nt: TGTGCCAGCAGTTTTTACGGATCTAACTATGGCTACACCTTC

abundance: .
v_gene: TRBV4-1
j_gene: TRBJ2-2
d_gene: .
CDR3aa: CASSQDTEDGIGELFF
CDR3nt: TGCGCCAGCAGCCAAGACACCGAAGACGGGATCGGGGAGCTGTTTTTT

abundance: .
v_gene: TRBV5-4
j_gene: TRBJ2-6
d_gene: TRBD2
CDR3aa: CASTGGGAVSSGANVLTF
CDR3nt: TGTGCCAGCACCGGGGGGGGTGCCGTCAGCTCTGGGGCCAACGTCCTGACTTTC

abundance: few
v_gene: TRBV21-1
j_gene: TRBJ2-7
d_gene: .
CDR3aa: CAIRRLARIYEQYF
CDR3nt: TGTGCCATCCGCCGACTAGCGCGTATCTACGAGCAGTACTTC

abundance: .
v_gene: TRBV5-4
j_gene: TRBJ2-7
d_gene: .
CDR3aa: CASSSDRAYEQYF
CDR3nt: TGTGCCAGCAGCTCAGACAGAGCCTACGAGCAGTACTTC

abundance: .
v_gene: TRBV29-1
j_gene: TRBJ2-5
d_gene: TRBD2
CDR3aa: CSVEGLAEETQYF
CDR3nt: TGCAGCGTTGAAGGACTAGCGGAGGAGACCCAGTACTTC

abundance: .
v_gene: TRBV19
j_gene: TRBJ2-1
d_gene: .
CDR3aa: CASSIRVALYNEQFF
CDR3nt: TGTGCCAGTAGTATTAGGGTAGCGCTATACAATGAGCAGTTCTTC

abundance: few
v_gene: TRBV2
j_gene: TRBJ2-5
d_gene: .
CDR3aa: CASSDTEGFQTQYF
CDR3nt: TGTGCCAGCAGTGACACGGAGGGGTTCCAGACCCAGTACTTC

abundance: once
v_gene: TRBV19
j_gene: TRBJ2-1
d_gene: TRBD1
CDR3aa: CASSFDRGLKFF
CDR3nt: TGTGCCAGTAGTTTCGACAGGGGGCTGAAGTTCTTC

abundance: .
v_gene: TRBV29-1
j_gene: TRBJ2-2
d_gene: .
CDR3aa: CSVDTGVGTGELFF
CDR3nt: TGCAGCGTTGACACTGGAGTTGGGACCGGGGAGCTGTTTTTT

abundance: .
v_gene: TRBV7-9
j_gene: TRBJ2-5
d_gene: TRBD1
CDR3aa: CASSAPGQGKELVTQYF
CDR3nt: TGTGCCAGCAGCGCACCGGGACAGGGGAAGGAGTTGGTGACCCAGTACTTC

abundance: .
v_gene: TRBV27
j_gene: TRBJ1-1
d_gene: TRBD1
CDR3aa: CASSYTGGVTEAFF
CDR3nt: TGTGCCAGCAGCTACACAGGGGGGGTCACTGAAGCTTTCTTT